Following are 8 T cell receptor beta chains from one sample sequenced in a study of blood T cell repertoires in COVID-19. Sequenced by immunoSEQ multiplex PCR; TCRdb stores in-frame clones only, minus some. The sample contains approximately 170,000 clones, just under 85% of which appear only once. The source material was peripheral blood. These receptors were obtained from a woman of 80 years or more with COVID-19, enrolled during active disease.

This chain connects TRBV18 to TRBJ1-2, with TRBD1 identical over 7 bases. This CDR3 has 15 residues. V was pared by 0 bases and J by 6 bases, with 7 bases of the junction left unmatched. The germline V gene encodes CDR1 KGHSH and CDR2 LQKENI. In nucleotides, the CDR3 is TGTGCCAGCTCACCACCTAGATCCGGGACAGATGGCTACACCTTC. Protein: CASSPPRSGTDGYTF.

V usage is TRBV5-1 and J usage is TRBJ2-3, with 7 nucleotides matching TRBD1. The CDR3 spans 16 residues. Germline CDR1 and CDR2: SGHRS and YFSETQ. J gave up 0 bases and V 4 bases, and 8 bases lay outside the gene matches. The CDR3 is CASSPGQRASTDTQYF. CDR3 DNA: TGCGCCAGCAGCCCGGGACAGAGAGCTAGCACAGATACGCAGTATTTT.

The J gene is TRBJ2-3, the V gene TRBV6-1; D gene uncertain. V was clipped by 3 bases and J by 0 bases, with 7 bases between them. Germline V gene data show CDR1 as MNHNS and CDR2 as SASEGT. This CDR3 region has 14 residues. The CDR3 DNA reads TGTGCCAGCAGTGAGAAACAGAGCACAGATACGCAGTATTTT. The encoded protein is CASSEKQSTDTQYF.

V usage is TRBV5-5 and J usage is TRBJ2-3; tentatively, D is TRBD1 (6 bases). The CDR3 sequence is 13 residues long. The V end lost 2 bases, the J end lost 6 bases, and 10 bases lay between the germline ends. The V gene's germline CDR1 is SGHKS and CDR2 YYEKEE (reference sequence). The CDR3 sequence: CASSLPRGDTQYF. The CDR3 coding sequence is TGTGCCAGCAGCTTACCAAGGGGGGATACGCAGTATTTT.

Only a few counts were recorded for this clone. The rearrangement links TRBV7-2 to TRBJ1-1; no firm D call. The CDR3 is made up of 13 amino acids. The V gene lost 3 bases and the J gene lost 1 base, with 6 bases spanning the gap. CDR1 and CDR2 (germline): SGHTA, FQGNSA. The DNA for the CDR3 is TGTGCCAGCAGCTTGGGCAGGAACACTGAAGCTTTCTTT. Encoded protein: CASSLGRNTEAFF.

This clone was counted only a few times. The V gene is TRBV12-3 or TRBV12-4, the J gene TRBJ2-7, with D possibly TRBD2 on 5 matching bases. The V end was cut by 7 bases, the J end by 8 bases, with 18 bases between. The CDR3 is 13 amino acids. Here the CDR3 reads CASTDGTPGKQYF. The CDR3 nucleotides are TGTGCCAGCACCGACGGAACCCCGGGGAAGCAGTACTTC.

The chain uses TRBV24-1 and TRBJ2-5; 7 bases are shared with TRBD2. Trimming took 2 bases from V and 5 from J; bases not matched to a gene: 7. Germline V gene data show CDR1 as KGHDR and CDR2 as SFDVKD. The CDR3 runs to 15 residues. The DNA of the CDR3 is TGTGCCACCAGTGATTCTGGCGGGAGTTCGGAGACCCAGTACTTC. This sequence encodes CATSDSGGSSETQYF.

V gene TRBV3-1 (or the pseudogene TRBV3-2) combines with J gene TRBJ1-3; 11 nucleotides agree with TRBD1. The junction had 13 bases not matched to a gene; V was cut back by 4 bases and J by 2 bases. The CDR3 length is 19 residues. Germline V lookup: CDR1 LGHDT, CDR2 YNNKEL (reference sequence). The CDR3, as DNA: TGTGCCAGCAGCCCACCGGGACAGGGGGTGAGCTTGGCTGGAAACACCATATATTTT. Residues: CASSPPGQGVSLAGNTIYF.